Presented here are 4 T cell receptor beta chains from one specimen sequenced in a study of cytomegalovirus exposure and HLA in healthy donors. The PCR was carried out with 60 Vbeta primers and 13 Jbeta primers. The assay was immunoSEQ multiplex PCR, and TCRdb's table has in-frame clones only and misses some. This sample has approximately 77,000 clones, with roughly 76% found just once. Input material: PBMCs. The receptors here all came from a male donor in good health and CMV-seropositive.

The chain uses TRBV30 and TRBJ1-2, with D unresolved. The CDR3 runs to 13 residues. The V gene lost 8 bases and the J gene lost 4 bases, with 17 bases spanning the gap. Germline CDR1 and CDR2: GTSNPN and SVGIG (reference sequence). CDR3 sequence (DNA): TGTGCCGGAGGCCGAACTGTCCTCTATGGCTACACCTTC. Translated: CAGGRTVLYGYTF.

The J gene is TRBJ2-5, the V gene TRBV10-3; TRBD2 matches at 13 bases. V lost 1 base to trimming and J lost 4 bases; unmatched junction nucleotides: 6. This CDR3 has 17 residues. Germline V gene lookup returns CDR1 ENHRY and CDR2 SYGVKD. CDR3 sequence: CAISEYGLAGESETQYF. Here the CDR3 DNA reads TGTGCCATCAGTGAGTACGGACTAGCGGGAGAGTCAGAGACCCAGTACTTC.

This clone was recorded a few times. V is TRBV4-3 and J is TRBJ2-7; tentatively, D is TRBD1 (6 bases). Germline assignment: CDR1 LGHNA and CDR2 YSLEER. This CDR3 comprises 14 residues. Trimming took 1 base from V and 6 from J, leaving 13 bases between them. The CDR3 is CASSQVAGDGEQYF. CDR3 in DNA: TGCGCCAGCAGCCAAGTAGCAGGGGACGGCGAGCAGTACTTC.

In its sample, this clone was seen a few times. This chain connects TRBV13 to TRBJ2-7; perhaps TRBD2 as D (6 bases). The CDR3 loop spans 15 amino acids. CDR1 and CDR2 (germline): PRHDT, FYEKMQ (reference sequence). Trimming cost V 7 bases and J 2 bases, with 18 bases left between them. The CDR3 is CASTVAGPLTYEQYF. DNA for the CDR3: TGTGCCAGCACCGTCGCGGGGCCACTGACCTACGAGCAGTACTTC.